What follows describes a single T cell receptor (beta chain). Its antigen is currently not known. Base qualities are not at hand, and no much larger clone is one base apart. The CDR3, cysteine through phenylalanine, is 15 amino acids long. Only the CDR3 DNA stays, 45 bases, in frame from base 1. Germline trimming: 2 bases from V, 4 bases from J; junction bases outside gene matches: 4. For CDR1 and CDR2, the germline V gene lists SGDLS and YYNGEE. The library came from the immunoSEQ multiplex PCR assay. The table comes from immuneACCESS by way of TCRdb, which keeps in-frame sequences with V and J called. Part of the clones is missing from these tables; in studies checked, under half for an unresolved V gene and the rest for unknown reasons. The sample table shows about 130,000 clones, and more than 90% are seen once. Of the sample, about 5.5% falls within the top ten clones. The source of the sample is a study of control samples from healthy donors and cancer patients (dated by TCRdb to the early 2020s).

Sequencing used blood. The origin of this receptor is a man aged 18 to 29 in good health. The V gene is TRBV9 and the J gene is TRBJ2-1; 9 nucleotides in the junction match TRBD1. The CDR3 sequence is CASSVTGGAYNEQFF. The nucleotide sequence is TGTGCCAGCAGCGTTACAGGGGGCGCGTACAATGAGCAGTTCTTC.